The entry below describes one T cell receptor (beta chain). Its antigen is currently not known. The record has no base qualities; no much larger clone is one base away. Libraries came from multiplex PCR. Sequencing used an Illumina HiSeq 4000. To build TCR beta libraries, CDR3 regions were amplified by Arm-PCR using iRepertoire HTBI primers. Before sequencing, the PCR products went through gel purification. Per the original workflow: Gene usage analysis of CDR3 amino acid clonotypes relied on the 55 to 80 TRBV and fewer than 15 TRBJ segments identified across samples. Filtered high-quality paired reads were merged into contigs using COPE and FqMerger. BLAST was used to align contigs to IMGT TRBV, TRBD and TRBJ reference genes, and CDR3 was defined according to IMGT. Clonotypes above 0.1% frequency were classified as highly expanded clones. Repertoire diversity was measured by Shannon entropy, and V-J evenness by the Gini coefficient. A clonotype was considered public if more than one individual shared it. TCRdb ran its own pipeline on the public reads, namely fastp trimming at Q25 and MiXCR clone calling, and kept in-frame beta chains. Records with the same CDR3 protein are collapsed into one entry carrying the most frequent genes and DNA. What appears here as the V and J calls and clone size reflects TCRdb's work, not the paper's. Across this sample there are some 250,000 distinct CDR3 sequences, with approximately 20% seen only once. The biggest ten clones account for about 20% of the sample.

The data were obtained in a study of regulatory T cells in long-lasting Graves disease (dated by TCRdb to the early 2020s). Regarding the complete study: Patients with newly diagnosed Graves' disease had been on antithyroid drugs for under 3 months. This study used TCR sequencing and RNA sequencing of peripheral blood to compare persistent Graves' disease patients against newly diagnosed Graves' disease patients. A total of about 35 samples underwent TCR sequencing, from about 13 patients with persistent Graves' disease and approximately 20 patients with newly diagnosed Graves' disease. The study was conducted in China and was registered as a clinical trial. Findings and caveats that apply to the study as a whole: Persistent Graves' disease patients showed lower TCR Shannon entropy and fewer highly expanded clones than newly diagnosed patients, suggesting clonal expansion. Persistent patients shared more public clonotypes among themselves (2,741) than newly diagnosed patients did (over 900). The authors noted that the small sample size was a limitation that may lower accuracy. The study examined only peripheral blood because the primary lesion, thyroid tissue, could not be accessed. Preferential use of TRBV28, TRBJ1-2 and TRBJ2-5 was observed in persistent disease, whereas TRBV20-1 and TRBJ2-1 were favored in newly diagnosed disease. Sequencing and analysis were restricted to the TCR beta chain.

The V end gives up 1 base and the J end 7 bases, leaving 4 bases in the junction not matched to a gene. Reading the germline V gene gives CDR1 SGHTA and CDR2 FQGNSA. Including the terminal cysteine and phenylalanine, the CDR3 comprises 14 residues. Kept here is only the CDR3 DNA, which spans 42 bases and is read in frame from base 1. The time point label of this sample denotes: newly diagnosed GD, antithyroid drugs for less than 3 months. For both TCR sequencing and RNA sequencing, RNA was extracted from PBMCs in TRIzol. Graves' disease was diagnosed according to American Thyroid Association guidelines. Patients for the study were recruited at an endocrinology department in Xi'an, China. Each patient gave around 9.2 milliliters of peripheral blood, collected in an EDTA anticoagulant tube. Ficoll Paque Plus density gradient separation was used to isolate PBMCs, and no additional T cell sorting was done. An Agilent 2100 Bioanalyzer and agarose gel were used to check RNA quality, and a NanoDrop 2000 was used to measure RNA concentration.

Specimen: peripheral blood mononuclear cells (PBMCs), collected at new diagnosis, from a patient treated with antithyroid drugs. The TCR sequence derives from a female donor with Graves disease. The chain employs TRBV7-2 and TRBJ2-7; 10 central nucleotides agree with TRBD1. The CDR3 region reads CASSLGGQGWEQYF. At the DNA level, the sequence is TGTGCCAGCAGCTTAGGGGGACAGGGGTGGGAGCAGTACTTC.